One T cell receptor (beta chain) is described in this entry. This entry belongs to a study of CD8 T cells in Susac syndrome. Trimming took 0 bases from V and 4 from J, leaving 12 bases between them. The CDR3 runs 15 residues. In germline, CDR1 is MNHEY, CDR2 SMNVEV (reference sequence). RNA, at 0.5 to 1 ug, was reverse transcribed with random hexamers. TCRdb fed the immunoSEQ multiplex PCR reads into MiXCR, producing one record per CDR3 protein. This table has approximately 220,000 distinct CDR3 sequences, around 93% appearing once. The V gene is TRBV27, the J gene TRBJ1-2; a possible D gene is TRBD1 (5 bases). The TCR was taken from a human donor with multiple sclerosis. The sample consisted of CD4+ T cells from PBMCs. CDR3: CASSLSAWGGYGYTF. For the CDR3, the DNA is TGTGCCAGCAGTTTATCGGCGTGGGGCGGCTATGGCTACACCTTC.